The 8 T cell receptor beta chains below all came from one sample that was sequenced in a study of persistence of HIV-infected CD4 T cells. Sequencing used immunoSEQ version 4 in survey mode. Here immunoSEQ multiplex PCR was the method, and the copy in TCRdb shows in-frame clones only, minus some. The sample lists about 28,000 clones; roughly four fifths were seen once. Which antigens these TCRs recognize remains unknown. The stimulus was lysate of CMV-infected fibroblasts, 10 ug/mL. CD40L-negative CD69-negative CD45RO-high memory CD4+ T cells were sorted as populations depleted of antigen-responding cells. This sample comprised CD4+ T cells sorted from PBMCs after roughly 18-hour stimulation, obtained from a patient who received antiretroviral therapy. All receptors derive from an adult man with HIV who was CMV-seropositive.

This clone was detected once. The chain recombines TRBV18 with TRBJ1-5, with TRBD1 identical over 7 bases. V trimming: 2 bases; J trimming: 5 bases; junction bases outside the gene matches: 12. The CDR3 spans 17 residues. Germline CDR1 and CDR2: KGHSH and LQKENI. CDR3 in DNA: TGTGCCAGCTCACCAACTACTTCAGGGGGGGAGGATCAGCCCCAGCATTTT. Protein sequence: CASSPTTSGGEDQPQHF. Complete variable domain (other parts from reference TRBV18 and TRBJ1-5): NAGVMQNPRHLVRRRGQEARLRCSPMKGHSHVYWYRQLPEEGLKFMVYLQKENIIDESGMPKERFSAEFPKEGPSILRIQQVVRGDSAAYFCASSPTTSGGEDQPQHFGDGTRLSIL.

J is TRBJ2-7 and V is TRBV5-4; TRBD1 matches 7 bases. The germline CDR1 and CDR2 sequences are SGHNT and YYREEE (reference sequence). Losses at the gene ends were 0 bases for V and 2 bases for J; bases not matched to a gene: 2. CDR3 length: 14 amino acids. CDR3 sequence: CASSLGQGAYEQYF. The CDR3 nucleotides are TGTGCCAGCAGCTTGGGGCAGGGGGCCTACGAGCAGTACTTC.

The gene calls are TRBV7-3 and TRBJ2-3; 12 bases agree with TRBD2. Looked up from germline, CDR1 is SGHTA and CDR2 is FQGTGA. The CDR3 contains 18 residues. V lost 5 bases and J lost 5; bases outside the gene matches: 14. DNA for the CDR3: TGTGCCAGCAGCCCAGGCTTGATACTAGCGGGGGGAGGAGATACGCAGTATTTT. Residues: CASSPGLILAGGGDTQYF.

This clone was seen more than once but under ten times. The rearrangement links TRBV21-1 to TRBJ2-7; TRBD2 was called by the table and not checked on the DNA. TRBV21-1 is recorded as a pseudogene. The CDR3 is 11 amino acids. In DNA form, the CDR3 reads TGTGCCAGCAGCATCCGGTACGAGCAGTACTTC. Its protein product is CASSIRYEQYF.

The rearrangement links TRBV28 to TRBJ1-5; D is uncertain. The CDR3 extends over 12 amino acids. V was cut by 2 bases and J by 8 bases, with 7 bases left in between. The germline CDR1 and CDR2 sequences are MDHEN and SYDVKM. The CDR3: CASSLILEPQHF. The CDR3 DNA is TGTGCCAGCAGTTTAATCCTGGAGCCCCAGCATTTT.

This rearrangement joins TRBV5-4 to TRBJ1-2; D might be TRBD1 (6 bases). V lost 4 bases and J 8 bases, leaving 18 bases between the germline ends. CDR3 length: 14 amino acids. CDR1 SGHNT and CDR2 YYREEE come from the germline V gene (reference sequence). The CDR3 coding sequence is TGTGCCAGCAGCCACAGGGAACTTAAAGGGGGCTACACCTTC. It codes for CASSHRELKGGYTF.

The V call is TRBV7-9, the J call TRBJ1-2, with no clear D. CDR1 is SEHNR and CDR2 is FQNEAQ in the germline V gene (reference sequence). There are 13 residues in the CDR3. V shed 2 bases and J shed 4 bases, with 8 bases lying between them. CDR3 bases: TGTGCCAGCAGCTTATCGCCGGGCTATGGCTACACCTTC. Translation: CASSLSPGYGYTF.

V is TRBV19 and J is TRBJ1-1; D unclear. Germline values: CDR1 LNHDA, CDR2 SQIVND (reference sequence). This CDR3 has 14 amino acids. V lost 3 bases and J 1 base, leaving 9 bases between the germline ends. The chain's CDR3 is CASSMERANTEAFF. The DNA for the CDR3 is TGTGCCAGTAGTATGGAGAGGGCGAACACTGAAGCTTTCTTT.